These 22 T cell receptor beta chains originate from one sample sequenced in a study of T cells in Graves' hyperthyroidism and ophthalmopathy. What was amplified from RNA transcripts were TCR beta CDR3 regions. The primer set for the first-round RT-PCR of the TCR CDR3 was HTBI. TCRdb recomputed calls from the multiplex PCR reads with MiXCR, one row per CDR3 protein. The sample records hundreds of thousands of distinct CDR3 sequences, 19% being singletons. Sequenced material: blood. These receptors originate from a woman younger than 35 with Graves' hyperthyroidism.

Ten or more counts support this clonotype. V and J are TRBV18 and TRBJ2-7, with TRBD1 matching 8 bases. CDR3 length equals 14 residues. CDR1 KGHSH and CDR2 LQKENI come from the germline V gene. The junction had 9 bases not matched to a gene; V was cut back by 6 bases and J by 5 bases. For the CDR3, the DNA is TGTGCCAGCTCCAGGACAGGGACGTCCCACGAGCAGTACTTC. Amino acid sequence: CASSRTGTSHEQYF.

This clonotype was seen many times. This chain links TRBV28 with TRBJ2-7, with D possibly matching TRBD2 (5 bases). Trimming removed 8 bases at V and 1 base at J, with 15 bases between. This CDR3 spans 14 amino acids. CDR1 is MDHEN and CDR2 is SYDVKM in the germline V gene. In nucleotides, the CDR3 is TGTGCCAGCGTTACCCACCGGGGATCCTACGAGCAGTACTTC. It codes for CASVTHRGSYEQYF.

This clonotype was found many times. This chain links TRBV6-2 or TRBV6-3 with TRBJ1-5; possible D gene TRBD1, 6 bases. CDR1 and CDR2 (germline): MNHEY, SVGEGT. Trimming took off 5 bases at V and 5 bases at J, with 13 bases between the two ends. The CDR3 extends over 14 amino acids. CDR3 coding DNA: TGTGCCAGCAGTCAGTTACCAGGGGATCAGCCCCAGCATTTT. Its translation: CASSQLPGDQPQHF.

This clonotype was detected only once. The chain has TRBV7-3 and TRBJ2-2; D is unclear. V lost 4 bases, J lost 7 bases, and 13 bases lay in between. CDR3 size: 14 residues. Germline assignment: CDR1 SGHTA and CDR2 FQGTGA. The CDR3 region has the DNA TGTGCCAGCAGCTCACGACAAACCAGCGGGGAGCTGTTTTTT. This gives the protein CASSSRQTSGELFF.

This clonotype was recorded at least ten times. Here the CDR3 reads CASSPAGGGDSYEQYF. CDR3 bases: TGTGCCAGCAGCCCAGCAGGGGGGGGAGACTCCTACGAGCAGTACTTC. The rearrangement links TRBV28 to TRBJ2-7; D may be TRBD1 or TRBD2 (7 bases each). CDR1 and CDR2 from the germline V gene are MDHEN and SYDVKM. V was trimmed by 6 bases and J by 0 bases, leaving 18 bases between them. This CDR3 is 16 amino acids long.

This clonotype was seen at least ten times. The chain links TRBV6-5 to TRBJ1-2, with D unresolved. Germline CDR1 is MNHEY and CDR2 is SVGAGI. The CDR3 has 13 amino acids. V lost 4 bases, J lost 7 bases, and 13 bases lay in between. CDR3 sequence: CASSSDYFSGYTF. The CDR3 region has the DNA TGTGCCAGCAGTTCCGACTACTTCTCTGGCTACACCTTC.

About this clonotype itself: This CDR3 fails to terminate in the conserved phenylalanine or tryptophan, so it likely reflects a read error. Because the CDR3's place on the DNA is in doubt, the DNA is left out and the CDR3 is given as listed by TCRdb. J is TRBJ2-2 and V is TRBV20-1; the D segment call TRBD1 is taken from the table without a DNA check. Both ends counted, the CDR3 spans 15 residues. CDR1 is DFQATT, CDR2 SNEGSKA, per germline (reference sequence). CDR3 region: CSASGGAPLPGELCL.

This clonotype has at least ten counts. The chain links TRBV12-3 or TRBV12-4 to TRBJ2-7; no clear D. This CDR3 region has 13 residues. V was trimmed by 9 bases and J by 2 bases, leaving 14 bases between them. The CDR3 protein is CASGTDGTYEQYF. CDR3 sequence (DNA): TGTGCCAGTGGAACAGACGGTACCTACGAGCAGTACTTC.

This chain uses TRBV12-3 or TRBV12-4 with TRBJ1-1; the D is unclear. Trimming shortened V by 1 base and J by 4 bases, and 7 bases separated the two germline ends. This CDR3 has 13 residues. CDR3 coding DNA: TGTGCCAGCAGTTTAGTGGACGTCACTGAAGCTTTCTTT. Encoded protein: CASSLVDVTEAFF.

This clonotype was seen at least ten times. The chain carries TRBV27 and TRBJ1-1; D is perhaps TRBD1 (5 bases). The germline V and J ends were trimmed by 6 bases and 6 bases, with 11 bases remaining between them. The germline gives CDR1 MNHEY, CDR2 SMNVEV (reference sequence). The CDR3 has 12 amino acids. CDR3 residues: CASRGRVAEAFF. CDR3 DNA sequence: TGTGCCAGCAGGGGCAGGGTTGCTGAAGCTTTCTTT.

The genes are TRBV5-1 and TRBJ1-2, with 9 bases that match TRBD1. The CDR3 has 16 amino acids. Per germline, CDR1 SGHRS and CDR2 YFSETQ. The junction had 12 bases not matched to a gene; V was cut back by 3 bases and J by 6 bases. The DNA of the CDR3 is TGCGCCAGCAGCTCCGAATACGGGACAGGGCGAAATGGCTACACCTTC. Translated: CASSSEYGTGRNGYTF.

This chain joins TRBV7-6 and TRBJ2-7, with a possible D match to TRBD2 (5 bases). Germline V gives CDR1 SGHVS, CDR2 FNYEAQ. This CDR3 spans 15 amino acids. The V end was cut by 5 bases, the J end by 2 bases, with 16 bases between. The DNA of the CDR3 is TGTGCCAGCAGCAACCGACTACGAAGGACCTACGAGCAGTACTTC. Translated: CASSNRLRRTYEQYF.

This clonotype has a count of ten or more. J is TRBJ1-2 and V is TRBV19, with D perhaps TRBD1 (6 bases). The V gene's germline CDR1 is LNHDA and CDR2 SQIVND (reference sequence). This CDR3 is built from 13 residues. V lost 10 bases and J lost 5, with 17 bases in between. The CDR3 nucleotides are TGTGCCATCGGACAGTATGTGAGGTATGGCTACACCTTC. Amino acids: CAIGQYVRYGYTF.

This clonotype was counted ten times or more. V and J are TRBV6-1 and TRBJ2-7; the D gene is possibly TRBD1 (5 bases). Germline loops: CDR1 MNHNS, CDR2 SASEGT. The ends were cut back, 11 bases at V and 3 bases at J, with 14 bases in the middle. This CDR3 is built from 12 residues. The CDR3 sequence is CAARTLIYEQYF. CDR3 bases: TGTGCCGCCAGGACACTGATCTACGAGCAGTACTTC.

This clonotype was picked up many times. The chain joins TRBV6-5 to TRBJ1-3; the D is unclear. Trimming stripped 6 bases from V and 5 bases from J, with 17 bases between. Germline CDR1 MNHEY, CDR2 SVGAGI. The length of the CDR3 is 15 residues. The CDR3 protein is CASSGQRNARNTIYF. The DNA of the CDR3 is TGTGCCAGCAGCGGGCAAAGAAATGCCAGAAACACCATATATTTT.

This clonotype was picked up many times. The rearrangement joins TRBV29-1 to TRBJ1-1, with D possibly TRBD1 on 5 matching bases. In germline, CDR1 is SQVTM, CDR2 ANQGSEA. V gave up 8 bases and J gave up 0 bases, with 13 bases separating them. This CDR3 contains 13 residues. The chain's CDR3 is CSTQRGVNTEAFF. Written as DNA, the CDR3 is TGCAGCACCCAACGGGGGGTGAACACTGAAGCTTTCTTT.

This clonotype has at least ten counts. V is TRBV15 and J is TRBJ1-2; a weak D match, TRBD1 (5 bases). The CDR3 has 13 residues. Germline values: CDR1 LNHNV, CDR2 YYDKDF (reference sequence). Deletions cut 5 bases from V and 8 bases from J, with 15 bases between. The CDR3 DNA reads TGTGCCACCAGCCCGGGACCCCAGCGCGGCTACACCTTC. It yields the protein CATSPGPQRGYTF.

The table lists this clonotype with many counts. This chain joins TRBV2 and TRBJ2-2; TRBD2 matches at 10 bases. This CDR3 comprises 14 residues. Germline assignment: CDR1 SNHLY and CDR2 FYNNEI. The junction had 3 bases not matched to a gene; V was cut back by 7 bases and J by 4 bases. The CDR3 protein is CASIGLAVTGELFF. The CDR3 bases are TGTGCCAGCATTGGACTAGCGGTCACCGGGGAGCTGTTTTTT.

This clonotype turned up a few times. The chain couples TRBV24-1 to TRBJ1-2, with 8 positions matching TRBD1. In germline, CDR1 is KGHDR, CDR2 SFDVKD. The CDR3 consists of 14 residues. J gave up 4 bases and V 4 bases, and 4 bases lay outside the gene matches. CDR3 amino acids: CATSDAGQGYGYTF. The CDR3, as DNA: TGTGCCACCAGTGACGCCGGACAGGGCTATGGCTACACCTTC.

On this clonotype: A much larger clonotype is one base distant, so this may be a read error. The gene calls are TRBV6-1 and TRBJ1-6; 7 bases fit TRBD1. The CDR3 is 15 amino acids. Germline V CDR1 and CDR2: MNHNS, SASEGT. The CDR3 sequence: CASSEVQGYNSSLHF. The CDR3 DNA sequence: TGTGCCAGCAGTGAAGTACAGGGGTACAATTCATCCCTCCACTTT.

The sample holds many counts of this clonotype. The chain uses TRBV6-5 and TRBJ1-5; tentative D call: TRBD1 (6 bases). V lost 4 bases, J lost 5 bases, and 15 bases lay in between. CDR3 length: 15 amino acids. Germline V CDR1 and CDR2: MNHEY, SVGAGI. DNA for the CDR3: TGTGCCAGCAGTTCTTTACCAGGGGTCGATCAGCCCCAGCATTTT. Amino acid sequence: CASSSLPGVDQPQHF.

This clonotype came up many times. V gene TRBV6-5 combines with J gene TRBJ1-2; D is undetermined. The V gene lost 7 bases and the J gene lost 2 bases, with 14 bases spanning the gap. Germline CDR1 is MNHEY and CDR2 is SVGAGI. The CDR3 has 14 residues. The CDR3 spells CASIRDRANYGYTF. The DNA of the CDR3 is TGTGCCAGCATTCGAGACCGCGCAAACTATGGCTACACCTTC.